These 8 T cell receptor beta chains share one sample of origin, sequenced in a study of shared clonotypes between healthy human individuals. Terminally differentiated effector memory CD45RA+ cells were excluded from the naive CD8 cells, which were CD45RO-negative and positively selected for CCR7. Sequencing was performed with immunoSEQ multiplex PCR; in TCRdb, only in-frame clones are kept and a portion is missing. The sample lists about 2 million clones, approximately 95% occurring once. The sample taken for sequencing was naive CD8+ T cells sorted from blood. These receptors came from a man between 18 and 35 years old in good health.

Details on this clone: The sample carries other DNA sequences with the same CDR3. The V and J genes are TRBV5-1 and TRBJ2-5, with D uncertain. Germline V gene sequence: CDR1 SGHRS, CDR2 YFSETQ. The germline V and J ends were trimmed by 1 base and 5 bases, with 3 bases remaining between them. This CDR3 contains 11 residues. DNA of the CDR3: TGCGCCAGCAGCTTGCAGGAGACCCAGTACTTC. Encoded protein: CASSLQETQYF.

The rearrangement joins TRBV25-1 to TRBJ2-1; 11 bases align to TRBD2. The CDR3 contains 13 residues. The germline CDR1 and CDR2 sequences are MGHDK and SYGVNS. With V trimmed by 10 bases and J by 5 bases, 4 bases remained unmatched. The CDR3 DNA follows: TGTGCCACCCGACTAGCGGGGAACAATGAGCAGTTCTTC. Amino acids: CATRLAGNNEQFF.

In the case of this clone: This same CDR3 is encoded by further DNA sequences in the sample. The CDR3 region is CASSYSRSYEQYF. In DNA form, the CDR3 reads TGTGCCAGCAGTTACTCGCGGTCCTACGAGCAGTACTTC. This chain connects TRBV6-5 to TRBJ2-7; no firm D call. CDR3 size: 13 residues. Trimming removed 0 bases at V and 1 base at J, with 4 bases between. In germline, CDR1 is MNHEY, CDR2 SVGAGI.

The CDR3: CASSRLIPGLRVNEKLFF. The CDR3 nucleotides read TGTGCCAGCAGCAGGTTAATACCCGGGTTGAGGGTGAATGAAAAACTGTTTTTT. The V and J genes are TRBV7-2 and TRBJ1-4; D is undetermined. The ends were cut back, 5 bases at V and 5 bases at J, with 24 bases in the middle. CDR3 length equals 18 residues. Germline CDR1 SGHTA, CDR2 FQGNSA.

On this clone: Other DNA sequences of this sample code for an identical CDR3. The J gene is TRBJ2-7, the V gene TRBV6-1, with D perhaps given as TRBD1 or TRBD2 (6 bases each). Germline V gene sequence: CDR1 MNHNS, CDR2 SASEGT. V was clipped by 4 bases and J by 4 bases, with 11 bases between them. The CDR3 sequence is 13 residues long. The CDR3 sequence: CASSARGAYEQYF. In DNA form, the CDR3 reads TGTGCCAGCAGTGCTAGGGGGGCGTACGAGCAGTACTTC.

The chain employs TRBV6-6 and TRBJ1-3; D uncertain. Deletions cut 2 bases from V and 0 bases from J, with 5 bases between. The germline V gene has CDR1 MNHNY and CDR2 SVGAGI (reference sequence). The CDR3 is 14 amino acids. The CDR3 spells CASSYPSSGNTIYF. DNA of the CDR3: TGTGCCAGCAGTTACCCAAGCTCTGGAAACACCATATATTTT.

The rearrangement uses TRBV6-5 and TRBJ2-7, with 7 bases fitting TRBD1. J was trimmed by 5 bases and V by 2 bases; bases with no gene match: 0. The CDR3 loop spans 12 amino acids. Germline V lookup: CDR1 MNHEY, CDR2 SVGAGI. Here the CDR3 DNA reads TGTGCCAGCAGTTACGGGACAGACGAGCAGTACTTC. Protein sequence: CASSYGTDEQYF.

The rearrangement links TRBV6-5 to TRBJ1-5, with a tentative D call TRBD1 (5 bases). The CDR3 is 14 amino acids. The germline gives CDR1 MNHEY, CDR2 SVGAGI. Between the trimmed V and J ends, which lost 4 bases and 0 bases, there was a span of 7 bases. CDR3 nucleotide sequence: TGTGCCAGCAGTTGGGGGGATAGCAATCAGCCCCAGCATTTT. This encodes CASSWGDSNQPQHF.